The TCR beta chain described here comes from a study of blood T cell repertoires in COVID-19. Turning to the study itself: COVID-19 samples collected from the United States, Italy and Spain covered acute and convalescent phases. T cells, B-cell-depleted T cells, or PBMCs supplied cDNA or gDNA.

Methods used by the authors: For nucleated cells, counts were estimated from reference gene primer amplification. Assay: immunoSEQ multiplex PCR; the TCRdb copy retains only in-frame clones and omits some. That table furnishes V, J and clone size, whereas the DNA furnished D and trimming. The sample has around 260,000 clones, about 83% seen once; the top ten hold 8% to 10%. The ends lost 6 bases at V and 5 bases at J; junction bases unmatched: 18. Germline V gene lookup returns CDR1 MDHEN and CDR2 SYDVKM. CDR3 size: 17 residues. The receptor comes from a woman aged 45-59 years who had recovered from COVID-19. The gene calls are TRBV28 and TRBJ1-2, with 7 bases identical to TRBD1. Source material: peripheral blood. CDR3 region: CASRPPHRGPPWYGYTF. The CDR3, as DNA: TGTGCCAGCAGACCCCCCCACAGGGGACCCCCTTGGTATGGCTACACCTTC.